The clone carrying this T cell receptor (beta chain) was seen once. As yet, its antigen is unknown. This entry is derived from a study of cytomegalovirus exposure and HLA in healthy donors. Study-level results: Indistinguishable V segments, including TRBV6-2 and TRBV6-3, were excluded.

The germline V gene has CDR1 MNHEY and CDR2 SMNVEV (reference sequence). V shed 2 bases, J shed 4 bases, and the junction held 16 bases outside the gene matches. The CDR3 consists of 20 residues. 13 Jbeta primers and 60 Vbeta primers were used for the PCR. Profiled with immunoSEQ multiplex PCR; TCRdb holds only in-frame clones, not every one. The sample has about 130,000 clones; approximately 85% are singletons. This TCR was recovered from a boy younger than 18 in good health and CMV-seronegative. The V and J genes are TRBV27 and TRBJ2-1, with TRBD2 identical over 11 bases. The sample was PBMCs. The CDR3 sequence: CASSLTQSPLAGGPYNEQFF. The CDR3 DNA reads TGTGCCAGCAGTTTAACCCAGTCACCGTTAGCGGGAGGGCCATACAATGAGCAGTTCTTC.